These 17 T cell receptor beta chains originate from one sample sequenced in a study of blood T cells in healthy people across ages. Primers used in a second PCR of roughly 7 to 11 cycles were a sample-barcoded 5' primer and a J-beta primer mix. TCRdb itself ran the 5' RACE reads through MiXCR, one entry per CDR3 protein. This sample yields roughly 800,000 distinct CDR3 sequences, of which 36% are seen a single time; around 13% belongs to the top ten. The sample consisted of blood. These receptors originate from a man in his late teens or twenties in good health.

The table lists this clonotype with a few counts. DNA of the CDR3: TGTGCCAGCAGCTTCTTGGGGAACTGGGTAGCTTTCTTT. This gives the protein CASSFLGNWVAFF. The chain carries TRBV5-5 and TRBJ1-1; no clear D gene. V shed 2 bases and J shed 10 bases, with 15 bases lying between them. Per the germline V gene, CDR1 is SGHKS and CDR2 is YYEKEE (reference sequence). The CDR3 contains 13 residues. The full variable domain, in which reference TRBV5-5 and TRBJ1-1 provide the parts outside the CDR3, is DAGVTQSPTHLIKTRGQQVTLRCSPISGHKSVSWYQQVLGQGPQFIFQYYEKEERGRGNFPDRFSARQFPNYSSELNVNALLLGDSALYLCASSFLGNWVAFFGQGTRLTVV.

This chain connects TRBV5-1 to TRBJ2-2; no clear D. Per the germline V gene, CDR1 is SGHRS and CDR2 is YFSETQ. The ends were cut back, 0 bases at V and 5 bases at J, with 5 bases in the middle. The CDR3 runs 13 residues. The chain's CDR3 is CASSLELTGELFF. For the CDR3, the DNA is TGCGCCAGCAGCTTGGAACTGACCGGGGAGCTGTTTTTT.

V is TRBV24-1 and J is TRBJ2-1; maybe TRBD1 (7 bases). Trimming stripped 4 bases from V and 13 bases from J, with 25 bases between. CDR1 is KGHDR, CDR2 SFDVKD, per germline. CDR3 length: 16 amino acids. In nucleotides, the CDR3 is TGTGCCACCAGTGACCCGACAGGGAGGTTCCGAGAGACCCAGTTCTTC. Its translation: CATSDPTGRFRETQFF.

On this clonotype itself: A much bigger clone sits one base away, suggesting this may be a read error. This rearrangement joins TRBV4-3 to TRBJ2-7; a weak D match, TRBD1 (5 bases). From germline, CDR1 is LGHNA and CDR2 YSLEER. This CDR3 has 15 residues. The CDR3 spells CASNQVGDSMYEQYF. The CDR3 region has the DNA TGCGCCAGCAACCAAGTTGGAGACAGTATGTACGAGCAGTACTTC.

This clonotype appeared a few times. The chain uses TRBV5-5 and TRBJ1-1; D gene unclear. The germline V gene has CDR1 SGHKS and CDR2 YYEKEE (reference sequence). The CDR3 covers 14 residues. V was shortened by 4 bases and J by 1 base, with 11 bases between the two germline ends. CDR3: CASSVGTGNTEAFF. Written as DNA, the CDR3 is TGTGCCAGCAGCGTGGGAACGGGGAACACTGAAGCTTTCTTT.

In regard to this clonotype: An end of the junction does not agree with germline; a read error may underlie this. V and J are TRBV7-2 and TRBJ1-6, with D possibly being TRBD1 (6 bases). This CDR3 is built from 15 residues. Germline V gene data show CDR1 as SGHTA and CDR2 as FQGNSA. The CDR3 bases are TGTGCCAGCGCAGAGCAGGACAGCGGATATTCACCCCCCCACTTT. Translating it yields CASAEQDSGYSPPHF.

The V call is TRBV20-1, the J call TRBJ2-7; 7 nucleotides agree with TRBD2. The V segment lost 1 base and the J segment 7 bases; nucleotides outside the gene matches: 10. The CDR3 is 14 amino acids. Germline V gene data show CDR1 as DFQATT and CDR2 as SNEGSKA (reference sequence). This CDR3 is CSARGLAVYNEQYF. CDR3 coding DNA: TGCAGTGCTAGAGGGCTAGCGGTTTACAATGAGCAGTACTTC.

This clonotype was recorded at least ten times. This may stem from a read error, because a much larger clone lies one nucleotide away. This sequence joins TRBV12-3 or TRBV12-4 and TRBJ2-4; D not resolved. This CDR3 region has 14 residues. Trimming cost V 0 bases and J 3 bases, with 6 bases left between them. Written as DNA, the CDR3 is TGTGCCAGCAGTTTAGCTACAAACAAAAACATTCAGTACTTC. As protein: CASSLATNKNIQYF.

The chain is built from TRBV5-1 and TRBJ2-1, with D unclear. The CDR3 extends over 14 amino acids. Per germline, CDR1 SGHRS and CDR2 YFSETQ. Trimming took 10 bases from V and 3 from J, leaving 17 bases between them. The CDR3, as DNA: TGCGCCTCCTACCTTGAGCTAGGCTACAATGAGCAGTTCTTC. Translation gives CASYLELGYNEQFF.

V and J are TRBV6-5 and TRBJ1-1; unclear D gene. This CDR3 has 12 amino acids. V was trimmed by 0 bases and J by 10 bases, leaving 9 bases between them. Looked up from germline, CDR1 is MNHEY and CDR2 is SVGAGI. The CDR3 sequence is CASSYSSGRAFF. DNA of the CDR3: TGTGCCAGCAGTTACTCGAGCGGGCGAGCTTTCTTT.

Only a few counts were recorded for this clonotype. V usage is TRBV20-1 and J usage is TRBJ2-3; tentatively, D is TRBD1 (6 bases). CDR3 length: 16 amino acids. CDR1 and CDR2 (germline): DFQATT, SNEGSKA (reference sequence). The ends were cut back, 0 bases at V and 1 base at J, with 14 bases in the middle. CDR3 DNA: TGCAGTGCTAGAGATAGGGGAGCAGGGGGCACAGATACGCAGTATTTT. Protein sequence: CSARDRGAGGTDTQYF.

The rearrangement joins TRBV12-3 or TRBV12-4 to TRBJ2-1; 8 bases fit TRBD2. This CDR3 is built from 15 residues. J lost 6 bases, V lost 2 bases, and 6 bases had no gene match. As DNA, the CDR3 is TGTGCCAGCAGTTTATACGGGGGGGCGATCAATGAGCAGTTCTTC. Translating it yields CASSLYGGAINEQFF.

The chain recombines TRBV20-1 with TRBJ2-3, with D perhaps given as TRBD1 or TRBD2 (5 bases each). Trimming stripped 0 bases from V and 1 base from J, with 17 bases between. CDR1 is DFQATT, CDR2 SNEGSKA, per germline (reference sequence). The CDR3 covers 17 residues. The CDR3 bases are TGCAGTGCTAGAGACCCTTCGGGGACGACACGCACAGATACGCAGTATTTT. Translating gives CSARDPSGTTRTDTQYF.

This clonotype was seen a few times. The CDR3: CASSRGGDADYTF. In DNA, the CDR3 is TGCGCCAGCAGCCGTGGAGGGGACGCGGACTACACCTTC. The rearrangement uses TRBV5-1 and TRBJ1-2, with a tentative D call TRBD1 (5 bases). V shed 4 bases and J shed 10 bases, with 17 bases lying between them. This CDR3 contains 13 residues. CDR1 is SGHRS and CDR2 is YFSETQ in the germline V gene. Full variable domain (rest looked up from reference TRBV5-1 and TRBJ1-2): KAGVTQTPRYLIKTRGQQVTLSCSPISGHRSVSWYQQTPGQGLQFLFEYFSETQRNKGNFPGRFSGRQFSNSRSEMNVSTLELGDSALYLCASSRGGDADYTFGSGTRLTVV.

As for this clonotype: The junction shows a germline mismatch at one end, possibly a read error. The rearrangement joins TRBV30 to TRBJ1-1, with D possibly being TRBD1 (5 bases). In germline, CDR1 is GTSNPN, CDR2 SVGIG (reference sequence). The CDR3 runs 13 residues. The CDR3 DNA is TGTACCTGGAGTTTCCAGGGGAACACTGAAGCTTTCTTT. Its protein is CTWSFQGNTEAFF.

This clonotype came up a few times. The genes are TRBV11-2 and TRBJ2-3; 7 nucleotides agree with TRBD1. CDR3 size: 15 residues. V was clipped by 3 bases and J by 5 bases; unmatched bases: 8. The V gene's germline CDR1 is SGHAT and CDR2 FQNNGV. The CDR3 nucleotides read TGTGCCAGCAGCTTTCAACAGGGGTCGCAAGATACGCAGTATTTT. Translated: CASSFQQGSQDTQYF.

V and J are TRBV20-1 and TRBJ1-5; perhaps TRBD1 as D (5 bases). Germline CDR1 and CDR2: DFQATT and SNEGSKA (reference sequence). The CDR3 is made up of 12 amino acids. Trimming removed 4 bases at V and 6 bases at J, with 10 bases between. The CDR3 sequence is CSAKPGSQPQHF. As DNA, the CDR3 is TGCAGTGCTAAACCAGGGAGTCAGCCCCAGCATTTT.